A selection of T cell receptor beta chains follows, all from one sample in a study of CD8 T cells in Susac syndrome. TCRdb re-analysed the immunoSEQ multiplex PCR reads in MiXCR, keeping a single row per CDR3 protein. Of some 180,000 distinct CDR3 sequences listed, roughly 94% are singletons. Sample: CD4+ T cells from PBMCs. The source is a human donor with Susac syndrome. Both conserved end residues are part of each CDR3. D genes are given only for firm matches. Some rows mark clone size as missing; the rest say once, few, many or name a class of expanded clone.

V gene: TRBV18; J gene: TRBJ1-1; clone size: NA; D gene: NA; CDR3 DNA: TGTGCCAGCTCACCTCACAAGAACACTGAAGCTTTCTTT; CDR3 protein: CASSPHKNTEAFF
V gene: TRBV4-2; J gene: TRBJ2-2; clone size: NA; D gene: NA; CDR3 DNA: TGTGCCAGCTCCGAAACCGCAGCCAATATATCCCCTTTCTCCGGGGAGCTGTTTTTT; CDR3 protein: CASSETAANISPFSGELFF
V gene: TRBV6-5; J gene: TRBJ2-5; clone size: NA; D gene: NA; CDR3 DNA: TGTGCCAGCACCTTCGACAGGACCGGAGGGGCCCAGTACTTC; CDR3 protein: CASTFDRTGGAQYF
V gene: TRBV24-1; J gene: TRBJ2-2; clone size: NA; D gene: TRBD1; CDR3 DNA: TGTGCCACATCGACCGCCACCGGGACAGGGAACACCGGGGAGCTGTTTTTT; CDR3 protein: CATSTATGTGNTGELFF
V gene: TRBV15; J gene: TRBJ1-1; clone size: NA; D gene: TRBD1; CDR3 DNA: TGTGCCACCAGCATGGGACAGGGATTGTTTGAAGCTTTCTTT; CDR3 protein: CATSMGQGLFEAFF
V gene: TRBV7-2; J gene: TRBJ1-5; clone size: NA; D gene: TRBD1; CDR3 DNA: TGTGCCAGCAGCTTTGACAGGGGATCAGCGTGGCATTTT; CDR3 protein: CASSFDRGSAWHF
V gene: TRBV20-1; J gene: TRBJ1-5; clone size: once; D gene: NA; CDR3 DNA: TGCAGTGCTAGAGAGGAAAGAAGTCAGCCCCAGCATTTT; CDR3 protein: CSAREERSQPQHF
V gene: TRBV15; J gene: TRBJ1-2; clone size: NA; D gene: TRBD1; CDR3 DNA: TGTGCCACCTCTCCGGGACAGATAGTTGGAGGCTACACCTTC; CDR3 protein: CATSPGQIVGGYTF
V gene: TRBV5-1; J gene: TRBJ2-1; clone size: few; D gene: TRBD2; CDR3 DNA: TGTGCCAGCAGCTTGGAAGCGGGGGGGTACAATGAGCAGTTCTTC; CDR3 protein: CASSLEAGGYNEQFF
V gene: TRBV20-1; J gene: TRBJ2-7; clone size: NA; D gene: NA; CDR3 DNA: TGCAGTGCTAGAGATGGCAGGGGCTACGAGCAGTACTTC; CDR3 protein: CSARDGRGYEQYF
V gene: TRBV7-9; J gene: TRBJ1-1; clone size: NA; D gene: NA; CDR3 DNA: TGTGCCAGCAGCTCGCCGGGGCAGAACACTGAAGCTTTCTTT; CDR3 protein: CASSSPGQNTEAFF
V gene: TRBV7-9; J gene: TRBJ2-3; clone size: NA; D gene: TRBD2; CDR3 DNA: TGTGCCAGCAGCTGGACTAGCTCCGCAGATACGCAGTATTTT; CDR3 protein: CASSWTSSADTQYF
V gene: TRBV29-1; J gene: TRBJ2-7; clone size: NA; D gene: NA; CDR3 DNA: TGCAGCGTTGTGGCAGGAGACTACGAGCAGTACTTC; CDR3 protein: CSVVAGDYEQYF
V gene: TRBV7-2; J gene: TRBJ1-4; clone size: NA; D gene: TRBD1; CDR3 DNA: TGTGCCAGCAGCTTAACGAGGGGGCAGAATGAAAAACTGTTTTTT; CDR3 protein: CASSLTRGQNEKLFF
V gene: TRBV18; J gene: TRBJ1-1; clone size: NA; D gene: NA; CDR3 DNA: TGTGCCAGCTCACCAGGTGTCACTGAAGCTTTCTTT; CDR3 protein: CASSPGVTEAFF
V gene: TRBV12-5; J gene: TRBJ2-1; clone size: NA; D gene: NA; CDR3 DNA: TGTGCTAGTGGTTCCGGACAGCTTTACAATGAGCAGTTCTTC; CDR3 protein: CASGSGQLYNEQFF
V gene: TRBV20-1; J gene: TRBJ2-1; clone size: NA; D gene: NA; CDR3 DNA: TGCAGTGTTCAGGACGGGGCTACGGAGTTCTTC; CDR3 protein: CSVQDGATEFF
V gene: TRBV7-2; J gene: TRBJ2-3; clone size: NA; D gene: TRBD1; CDR3 DNA: TGTGCCAGCAGCTTAAGGGGGCCCAGCACAGATACGCAGTATTTT; CDR3 protein: CASSLRGPSTDTQYF
V gene: TRBV3-1; J gene: TRBJ2-3; clone size: NA; D gene: NA; CDR3 DNA: TGTGCCAGCAGCCAAGATGACCGGCGGGATACGCAGTATTTT; CDR3 protein: CASSQDDRRDTQYF
V gene: TRBV5-1; J gene: TRBJ2-7; clone size: NA; D gene: NA; CDR3 DNA: TGCGCCAGCAGCACCAACCCCGACACTTCGACCGAGCAGTACTTC; CDR3 protein: CASSTNPDTSTEQYF
V gene: TRBV23-1; J gene: TRBJ1-2; clone size: NA; D gene: NA; CDR3 DNA: TGCGCCAGCAGTCCCGAACATAGAGTGGGGGGCTACACCTTC; CDR3 protein: CASSPEHRVGGYTF
V gene: TRBV6-5; J gene: TRBJ2-7; clone size: once; D gene: NA; CDR3 DNA: TGTGCCAGCAGTTACGGAGATCAGGGCCTCGTGCCCTACGAGCAGTACTTC; CDR3 protein: CASSYGDQGLVPYEQYF
V gene: TRBV7-2; J gene: TRBJ1-2; clone size: NA; D gene: NA; CDR3 DNA: TGTGCCAGCAGCTCGGGATCTCCCCACTATGGCTACACCTTC; CDR3 protein: CASSSGSPHYGYTF
V gene: TRBV20-1; J gene: TRBJ1-6; clone size: NA; D gene: NA; CDR3 DNA: TGCAGTGCCATCTCCGGGAGGGGGAATTCACCCCTCCACTTT; CDR3 protein: CSAISGRGNSPLHF
V gene: TRBV30; J gene: TRBJ1-5; clone size: NA; D gene: TRBD1; CDR3 DNA: TGTGCCTGGAGCCGAAACAGGGGGCCTCAGCCCCAGCATTTT; CDR3 protein: CAWSRNRGPQPQHF